The present T cell receptor (beta chain) was sequenced within a study of blood T cell repertoires in COVID-19. Overall study: From the United States, Italy and Spain came samples of acute and convalescent COVID-19.

Individuals aged roughly 18 to 95 years were recruited from about two dozen US areas. Sequencing was performed with immunoSEQ multiplex PCR; in TCRdb, only in-frame clones are kept and a portion is missing. The sample has 300,000 to 400,000 clones, over 75% seen once. This receptor was taken from a man aged 30-40 years who had recovered from COVID-19. What was sequenced was PBMCs or T cells enriched from blood (not recorded which).

CDR3 residues: CASILGRSRTEAFF. CDR3 bases: TGTGCCAGCATCCTGGGGAGATCGAGGACTGAAGCTTTCTTT. This rearrangement joins TRBV13 to TRBJ1-1; D gene ambiguous. Trimming took 7 bases from V and 5 from J, leaving 17 bases between them. The CDR3 has 14 amino acids. Germline CDR1 and CDR2: PRHDT and FYEKMQ (reference sequence). The entire variable domain, with the rest obtained from reference TRBV13 and TRBJ1-1, is as follows: AAGVIQSPRHLIKEKRETATLKCYPIPRHDTVYWYQQGPGQDPQFLISFYEKMQSDKGSIPDRFSAQQFSDYHSELNMSSLELGDSALYFCASILGRSRTEAFFGQGTRLTVV.